This record covers a single T cell receptor beta chain. V was shortened by 6 bases and J by 3 bases, with 14 bases between the two germline ends. Germline V gene lookup returns CDR1 KGHSH and CDR2 LQKENI. The CDR3 is made up of 14 amino acids. In the authors' workflow: From reference gene primer amplification, estimates of nucleated cell counts were derived. TCRdb keeps only in-frame clones here, not all; method: immunoSEQ multiplex PCR. That table furnishes V, J and clone size, whereas the DNA furnished D and trimming. The sample has 140,000 or so clones, approximately 80% seen once; the top ten hold roughly 4.5%. These data belong to a study of blood T cell repertoires in COVID-19. The wider study: Samples taken during acute and convalescent COVID-19 were collected in the United States, Italy and Spain. T cells, B-cell-depleted T cells, or PBMCs provided the cDNA or gDNA that served as material.

This chain links TRBV18 with TRBJ1-2; no clear D. The sequenced sample consisted of peripheral blood. This sequence was found in a human donor in a cohort sampled during active COVID-19. The CDR3 DNA is TGTGCCAGCTCCAGCGAAGGCCTGGACTATGGCTACACCTTC. Translated: CASSSEGLDYGYTF.